The 26 T cell receptor beta chains listed next were all sequenced from one sample in a study of OX40 agonist ivuxolimab in advanced cancers. Sequenced by immunoSEQ multiplex PCR; TCRdb stores in-frame clones only, minus some. The table shows some 52,000 clones, with 65% to 85% occurring only once. Specimen: CD4+ or CD8+ T cells sorted from blood, collected in a trial of the OX40 agonist ivuxolimab. Source of these receptors: an adult with an advanced solid tumor such as melanoma, head and neck, liver or kidney cancer.

This chain connects TRBV5-1 to TRBJ2-4; maybe TRBD1 (5 bases). The CDR3 length is 12 residues. V lost 4 bases and J 8 bases, leaving 10 bases between the germline ends. The germline CDR1 and CDR2 sequences are SGHRS and YFSETQ. The CDR3 loop is CASSGQGDIQYF. The CDR3 DNA reads TGCGCCAGCAGCGGTCAGGGTGACATTCAGTACTTC.

V gene TRBV7-9 combines with J gene TRBJ2-1, with 9 positions matching TRBD1. With 2 bases clipped from V and 2 bases from J, the junction kept 1 base outside the gene matches. CDR1 is SEHNR and CDR2 is FQNEAQ in the germline V gene (reference sequence). The length of the CDR3 is 15 residues. In nucleotides, the CDR3 is TGTGCCAGCAGCTTAAACAGGGGGCCCTACAATGAGCAGTTCTTC. Its translation is CASSLNRGPYNEQFF.

The rearrangement joins TRBV18 to TRBJ1-5; TRBD1 might be the D (6 bases). Trimming took 2 bases from V and 7 from J, leaving 18 bases between them. The CDR3 loop spans 16 amino acids. The V gene's germline CDR1 is KGHSH and CDR2 LQKENI. The CDR3 spells CASSPNPTGNGQPQHF. CDR3 in DNA: TGTGCCAGCTCACCAAACCCAACAGGGAACGGGCAGCCCCAGCATTTT. Together with reference TRBV18 and TRBJ1-5, the CDR3 gives the full variable domain: NAGVMQNPRHLVRRRGQEARLRCSPMKGHSHVYWYRQLPEEGLKFMVYLQKENIIDESGMPKERFSAEFPKEGPSILRIQQVVRGDSAAYFCASSPNPTGNGQPQHFGDGTRLSIL.

This sequence joins TRBV7-2 and TRBJ1-2; possible D gene TRBD1, 6 bases. The CDR3 sequence is 15 residues long. V shed 2 bases and J shed 6 bases, with 16 bases lying between them. Germline V CDR1 and CDR2: SGHTA, FQGNSA. CDR3 nucleotides: TGTGCCAGCAGCTTATTCGCCACAGGGACGGATGGCTACACCTTC. Translation gives CASSLFATGTDGYTF.

V is TRBV10-1 and J is TRBJ1-3; D is unclear. This CDR3 comprises 12 residues. Trimming took 5 bases from V and 5 from J, leaving 7 bases between them. The germline gives CDR1 WNHNN, CDR2 SYGVQD (reference sequence). The CDR3 here is CASSSDRNTIYF. In nucleotides, the CDR3 is TGCGCCAGCAGTTCAGACCGAAACACCATATATTTT.

This clone was counted once. The V gene is TRBV28, the J gene TRBJ2-3; the D gene is possibly TRBD1 (6 bases). With 6 bases removed from V and 6 bases from J, the gap between germline ends came to 16 bases. Germline CDR1 MDHEN, CDR2 SYDVKM. This CDR3 comprises 14 residues. The CDR3 DNA reads as TGTGCCAGCAGCCCAGGGGACCGCCGCGATACGCAGTATTTT. This gives the protein CASSPGDRRDTQYF.

This chain links TRBV11-2 with TRBJ1-1; D not certain. The CDR3 has 14 residues. The V end lost 5 bases, the J end lost 5 bases, and 15 bases lay between the germline ends. Germline assignment: CDR1 SGHAT and CDR2 FQNNGV. The CDR3 is CASSRVNSGTEAFF. DNA for the CDR3: TGTGCCAGCAGCCGCGTGAACAGCGGAACTGAAGCTTTCTTT.

This chain joins TRBV28 and TRBJ1-5, with 10 bases aligning to TRBD1. Per the germline V gene, CDR1 is MDHEN and CDR2 is SYDVKM. CDR3 size: 15 residues. The junction had 5 bases not matched to a gene; V was cut back by 7 bases and J by 2 bases. CDR3 sequence (DNA): TGTGCCAGCACCCCCGGGACAGGGGGCAATCAGCCCCAGCATTTT. As protein: CASTPGTGGNQPQHF.

The V and J genes are TRBV18 and TRBJ2-5; the D call may be TRBD1 or TRBD2 (5 bases each). The CDR3 spans 14 residues. V gave up 2 bases and J gave up 7 bases, with 14 bases separating them. The germline CDR1 and CDR2 sequences are KGHSH and LQKENI. The CDR3 protein is CASSPWARDGTQYF. The CDR3 DNA reads as TGTGCCAGCTCACCATGGGCCAGGGACGGGACCCAGTACTTC.

The rearrangement uses TRBV30 and TRBJ2-7; 13 bases line up with TRBD2. The CDR3 has 17 residues. The trim removed 2 bases at V and 7 bases at J, leaving 14 bases unmatched. Germline CDR1 GTSNPN, CDR2 SVGIG (reference sequence). CDR3 sequence (DNA): TGTGCCTGGAGTTCCAGGAGGACTAGCGGGAGACGGGGGGAGCAGTACTTC. Protein sequence: CAWSSRRTSGRRGEQYF.

This clone was detected only a few times. The chain links TRBV28 to TRBJ1-2; TRBD1 might be the D (5 bases). Germline V gene lookup returns CDR1 MDHEN and CDR2 SYDVKM. Trimming took off 1 base at V and 8 bases at J, with 23 bases between the two ends. The CDR3 runs 17 residues. This CDR3 reads CASSLSGLGVSLDGYTF. In DNA form, the CDR3 reads TGTGCCAGCAGTTTATCTGGCTTGGGGGTCTCCTTGGACGGCTACACCTTC.

The V gene is TRBV7-6, the J gene TRBJ2-5, with TRBD1 identical over 7 bases. V lost 1 base, J lost 2 bases, and 7 bases stayed unmatched. CDR1 is SGHVS and CDR2 is FNYEAQ in the germline V gene. The CDR3 loop spans 16 amino acids. Here the CDR3 DNA reads TGTGCCAGCAGCTTAGAGGTTCCGGGACAGCAAGAGACCCAGTACTTC. Encoded protein: CASSLEVPGQQETQYF.

The J gene is TRBJ2-3, the V gene TRBV10-3; 7 nucleotides align to TRBD2. In germline, CDR1 is ENHRY, CDR2 SYGVKD. Trimming took 3 bases from V and 4 from J; bases not matched to a gene: 4. CDR3 length equals 14 residues. The CDR3 spells CAISEREVPDTQYF. CDR3 DNA: TGTGCCATCAGTGAACGGGAGGTCCCAGATACGCAGTATTTT.

V gene TRBV28 combines with J gene TRBJ2-6; D is ambiguous. Germline V lookup: CDR1 MDHEN, CDR2 SYDVKM. V lost 2 bases, J lost 2 bases, and 7 bases lay in between. This CDR3 contains 15 residues. CDR3 sequence reads: CASSLGVTGANVLTF. In DNA, the CDR3 is TGTGCCAGCAGTTTAGGGGTTACTGGGGCCAACGTCCTGACTTTC.

V is TRBV6-5 and J is TRBJ2-1; no reliable D call. This CDR3 spans 14 amino acids. The V gene's germline CDR1 is MNHEY and CDR2 SVGAGI. The V gene lost 6 bases and the J gene lost 3 bases, with 12 bases spanning the gap. CDR3 in amino acids: CASSALSVYNEQFF. The DNA of the CDR3 is TGTGCCAGCAGCGCTCTATCGGTCTACAATGAGCAGTTCTTC.

This chain uses TRBV5-1 with TRBJ2-5; 11 bases are a match to TRBD1. CDR1 is SGHRS, CDR2 YFSETQ, per germline. V lost 5 bases, J lost 4 bases, and 7 bases stayed unmatched. The CDR3 is made up of 15 amino acids. CDR3 coding DNA: TGCGCCAGCAGTTCCCGGACAGGGGGCCCAGAGACCCAGTACTTC. It yields the protein CASSSRTGGPETQYF. Full variable domain (remainder filled in from reference TRBV5-1 and TRBJ2-5): KAGVTQTPRYLIKTRGQQVTLSCSPISGHRSVSWYQQTPGQGLQFLFEYFSETQRNKGNFPGRFSGRQFSNSRSEMNVSTLELGDSALYLCASSSRTGGPETQYFGPGTRLLVL.

This chain connects TRBV6-1 to TRBJ1-1, with D possibly being TRBD1 (6 bases). V lost 4 bases and J 9 bases, leaving 15 bases between the germline ends. Per germline, CDR1 MNHNS and CDR2 SASEGT. CDR3 length: 13 residues. The CDR3 is CASSGPGTQKAFF. CDR3 coding DNA: TGTGCCAGCAGTGGGCCCGGGACACAGAAAGCTTTCTTT.

This chain links TRBV28 with TRBJ2-7; TRBD1 agrees at 7 bases. The CDR3 has 16 residues. Germline V lookup: CDR1 MDHEN, CDR2 SYDVKM. The V gene end was trimmed by 6 bases and the J gene end by 3 bases; junction bases not matched to a gene: 14. The CDR3 sequence: CASSLEPGGDGYEQYF. For the CDR3, the DNA is TGTGCCAGCAGCTTGGAACCAGGGGGTGATGGCTACGAGCAGTACTTC.

The chain employs TRBV4-1 and TRBJ2-7, with D possibly TRBD2 on 6 matching bases. In germline, CDR1 is MGHRA, CDR2 YSYEKL. The CDR3 covers 17 residues. Trimming took off 0 bases at V and 0 bases at J, with 15 bases between the two ends. The CDR3, as DNA: TGCGCCAGCAGCCAAGACGGAGGGCAGGGAAGCTCCTACGAGCAGTACTTC. Amino acid sequence: CASSQDGGQGSSYEQYF.

This chain's CDR3 is CASSQGGGELFF. DNA for the CDR3: TGTGCCAGCAGCCAAGGGGGCGGGGAGCTGTTTTTT. The chain uses TRBV4-2 and TRBJ2-2; D is undetermined. This CDR3 is built from 12 residues. The V gene's germline CDR1 is LGHNA and CDR2 YNFKEQ. V shed 1 base and J shed 7 bases, with 4 bases lying between them.

The chain has TRBV7-2 and TRBJ1-1; TRBD1 matches 7 bases. Germline trimming cut 5 bases from V and 4 bases from J; bases unmatched to any gene: 10. Germline CDR1 SGHTA, CDR2 FQGNSA. There are 15 residues in the CDR3. The CDR3 here is CASSPQGVWGTEAFF. CDR3 bases: TGTGCCAGCAGCCCGCAGGGGGTTTGGGGCACTGAAGCTTTCTTT.

The rearrangement links TRBV30 to TRBJ1-4; the D gene is possibly TRBD1 (5 bases). Germline V gene lookup returns CDR1 GTSNPN and CDR2 SVGIG (reference sequence). V was pared by 0 bases and J by 8 bases, with 7 bases between. This CDR3 is built from 12 residues. The CDR3, as DNA: TGTGCCTGGAGTGTACGGGGGGAAAAACTGTTTTTT. Encoded protein: CAWSVRGEKLFF.

This clone was detected only once. The chain carries TRBV4-1 and TRBJ1-6, with TRBD1 matching over 9 bases. The V segment lost 5 bases and the J segment 0 bases; nucleotides outside the gene matches: 5. This CDR3 has 17 residues. CDR1 MGHRA and CDR2 YSYEKL come from the germline V gene. The DNA for the CDR3 is TGCGCCAGCAGCGTTACAGGGGGCGCCTCCTATAATTCACCCCTCCACTTT. The encoded protein is CASSVTGGASYNSPLHF.

The rearrangement joins TRBV28 to TRBJ2-7, with TRBD2 as a possible D gene (5 bases). The germline V gene has CDR1 MDHEN and CDR2 SYDVKM. V dropped 5 bases and J dropped 2 bases, with 13 bases sitting between them. The CDR3 runs to 14 residues. This chain's CDR3 is CASSPSDGTYEQYV. As DNA, the CDR3 is TGTGCCAGCAGTCCCTCGGACGGGACCTACGAGCAGTACGTC.

This CDR3 is CAQSRDKGYTF. In DNA, the CDR3 is TGTGCCCAATCACGGGATAAAGGCTACACCTTC. V gene TRBV30 combines with J gene TRBJ1-2; D ambiguous. Trimming left V 8 bases short and J 8 bases short, with 15 bases between. In germline, CDR1 is GTSNPN, CDR2 SVGIG (reference sequence). There are 11 residues in the CDR3.

This chain links TRBV10-3 with TRBJ2-3; D is uncertain. The CDR3 contains 13 residues. The V end lost 2 bases, the J end lost 0 bases, and 3 bases lay between the germline ends. CDR1 and CDR2 (germline): ENHRY, SYGVKD. Here the CDR3 reads CAISEDSTDTQYF. CDR3 nucleotide sequence: TGTGCCATCAGTGAGGACAGCACAGATACGCAGTATTTT.